This T cell receptor (beta chain) was recorded in a study of blood T cell repertoires in COVID-19. Study as a whole: Researchers got acute and convalescent COVID-19 samples from the United States, Italy and Spain. The analysed material was cDNA or gDNA that came from T cells, B-cell-depleted T cells, or PBMCs.

Authors' analysis steps: The assay estimated nucleated cells by amplifying reference gene primers. The table came from immunoSEQ multiplex PCR; TCRdb's copy has only in-frame clones and leaves some out. Clone size and V and J calls were adopted from that table, with D and trimming inferred from the DNA. The sample consists of some 230,000 clones, roughly 81% of them appearing once. This clone was counted a few times. Germline V gene lookup returns CDR1 SNHLY and CDR2 FYNNEI. The V and J ends lost 6 bases and 2 bases respectively, with 8 bases between them. This CDR3 region has 12 residues. The sample comprised peripheral blood. This receptor was taken from a man in his fifties who had recovered from COVID-19. The chain couples TRBV2 to TRBJ2-7, with D tentatively TRBD2 (5 bases). The CDR3 spells CASRRDPYEQYF. The CDR3, as DNA: TGTGCCAGCAGGAGGGATCCCTACGAGCAGTACTTC.